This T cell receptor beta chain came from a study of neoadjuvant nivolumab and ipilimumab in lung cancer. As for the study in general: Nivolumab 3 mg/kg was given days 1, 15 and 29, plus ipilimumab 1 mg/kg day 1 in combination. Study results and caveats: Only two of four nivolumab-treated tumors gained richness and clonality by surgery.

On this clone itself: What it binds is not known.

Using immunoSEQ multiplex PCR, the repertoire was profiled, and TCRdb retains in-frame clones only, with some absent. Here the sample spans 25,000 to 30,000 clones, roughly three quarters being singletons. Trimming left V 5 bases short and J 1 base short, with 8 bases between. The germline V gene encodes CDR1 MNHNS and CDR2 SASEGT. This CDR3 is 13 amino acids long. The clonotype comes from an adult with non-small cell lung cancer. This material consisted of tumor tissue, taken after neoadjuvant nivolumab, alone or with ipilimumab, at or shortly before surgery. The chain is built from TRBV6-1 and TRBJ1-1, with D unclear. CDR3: CASSYTENTEAFF. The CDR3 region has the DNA TGTGCCAGCAGTTATACAGAGAACACTGAAGCTTTCTTT.